This entry is about one TCR beta chain. These data come from a study of blood T cell repertoires in COVID-19. Whole-study context: Acute and convalescent COVID-19 specimens originated in the United States, Italy and Spain. Sources were T cells, B-cell-depleted T cells, or PBMCs; the material itself was cDNA or gDNA.

Per the original data handling: Cell counts per sample came from amplifying reference gene primers. Clones were read by immunoSEQ multiplex PCR, and TCRdb kept only the in-frame ones, dropping some. Clonal size and the V and J genes are those of that table, whereas D and trimming came from the DNA. The sample contains approximately 69,000 clones, nearly 80% of which appear only once. CDR1 and CDR2 from the germline V gene are SGHVS and FNYEAQ. V gave up 0 bases and J gave up 3 bases, with 12 bases separating them. CDR3 length: 15 residues. This chain uses TRBV7-6 with TRBJ2-7; D is possibly TRBD2 (7 bases). Sequencing was carried out using peripheral blood. The origin of this receptor is a human donor in a cohort sampled during active COVID-19. The CDR3 here is CASSLAGGAGYEQYF. CDR3 bases: TGTGCCAGCAGCTTAGCGGGGGGGGCGGGCTACGAGCAGTACTTC.